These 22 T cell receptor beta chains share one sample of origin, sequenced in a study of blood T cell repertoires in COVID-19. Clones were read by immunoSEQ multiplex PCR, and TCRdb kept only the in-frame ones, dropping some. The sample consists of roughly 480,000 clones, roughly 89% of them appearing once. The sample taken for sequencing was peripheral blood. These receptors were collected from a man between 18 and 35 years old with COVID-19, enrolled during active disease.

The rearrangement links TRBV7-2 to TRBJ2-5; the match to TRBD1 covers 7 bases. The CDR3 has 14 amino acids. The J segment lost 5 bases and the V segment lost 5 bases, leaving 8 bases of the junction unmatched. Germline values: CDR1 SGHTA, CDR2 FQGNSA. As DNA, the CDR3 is TGTGCCAGCAGCCCCCAGGGGGTGGGCGAGACCCAGTACTTC. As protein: CASSPQGVGETQYF.

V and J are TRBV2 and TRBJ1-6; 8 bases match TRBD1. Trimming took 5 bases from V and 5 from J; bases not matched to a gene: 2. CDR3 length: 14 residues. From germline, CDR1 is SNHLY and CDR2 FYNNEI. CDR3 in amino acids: CASSLTGDNSPLHF. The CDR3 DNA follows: TGTGCCAGCAGTTTGACAGGGGATAATTCACCCCTCCACTTT.

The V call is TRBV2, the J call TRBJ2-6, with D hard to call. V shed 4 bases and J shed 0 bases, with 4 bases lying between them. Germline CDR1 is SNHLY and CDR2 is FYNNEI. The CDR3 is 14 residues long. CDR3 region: CASSAPSGANVLTF. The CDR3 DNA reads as TGTGCCAGCAGTGCTCCCTCTGGGGCCAACGTCCTGACTTTC.

The DNA for the CDR3 is TGCAGCGTTGAAGGCGAGTCCACGGCAACAGGGGGGGAAGAGACCCAGTACTTC. Translating it yields CSVEGESTATGGEETQYF. The rearrangement uses TRBV29-1 and TRBJ2-5, with a possible D match to TRBD1 (8 bases). V dropped 1 base and J dropped 3 bases, with 24 bases sitting between them. CDR1 SQVTM and CDR2 ANQGSEA come from the germline V gene. This CDR3 is 18 amino acids long.

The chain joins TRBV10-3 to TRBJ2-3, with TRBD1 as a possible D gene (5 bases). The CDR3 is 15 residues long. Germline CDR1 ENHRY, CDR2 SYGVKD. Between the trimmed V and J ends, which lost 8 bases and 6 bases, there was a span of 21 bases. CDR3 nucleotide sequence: TGTGCCATCGAGGAAGGAAAGGGGATTTCCGATACGCAGTATTTT. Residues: CAIEEGKGISDTQYF.

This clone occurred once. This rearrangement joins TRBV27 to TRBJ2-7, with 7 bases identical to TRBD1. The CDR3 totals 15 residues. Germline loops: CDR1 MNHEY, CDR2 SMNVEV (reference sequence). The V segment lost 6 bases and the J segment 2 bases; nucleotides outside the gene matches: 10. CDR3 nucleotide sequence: TGTGCCAGCAGCAGCTTCGGACAGGTGACCTACGAGCAGTACTTC. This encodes CASSSFGQVTYEQYF.

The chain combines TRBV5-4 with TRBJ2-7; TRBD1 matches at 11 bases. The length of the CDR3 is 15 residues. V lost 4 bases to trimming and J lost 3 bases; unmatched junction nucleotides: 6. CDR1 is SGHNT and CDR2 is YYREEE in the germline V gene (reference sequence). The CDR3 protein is CASSTDGTGGYEQYF. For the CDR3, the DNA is TGTGCCAGCAGCACGGACGGGACAGGGGGCTACGAGCAGTACTTC.

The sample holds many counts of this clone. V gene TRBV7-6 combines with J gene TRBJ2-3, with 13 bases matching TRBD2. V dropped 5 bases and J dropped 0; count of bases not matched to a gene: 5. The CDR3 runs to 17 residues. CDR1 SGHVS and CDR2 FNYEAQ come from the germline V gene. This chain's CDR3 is CASSQLAGGTSTDTQYF. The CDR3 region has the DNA TGTGCCAGCAGCCAACTAGCGGGGGGGACTAGCACAGATACGCAGTATTTT.

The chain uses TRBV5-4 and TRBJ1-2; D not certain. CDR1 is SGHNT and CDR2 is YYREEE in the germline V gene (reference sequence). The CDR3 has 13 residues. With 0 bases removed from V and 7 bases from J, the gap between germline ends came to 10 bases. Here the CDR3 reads CASSLEVGSGYTF. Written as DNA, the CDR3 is TGTGCCAGCAGCTTGGAAGTTGGCAGTGGCTACACCTTC.

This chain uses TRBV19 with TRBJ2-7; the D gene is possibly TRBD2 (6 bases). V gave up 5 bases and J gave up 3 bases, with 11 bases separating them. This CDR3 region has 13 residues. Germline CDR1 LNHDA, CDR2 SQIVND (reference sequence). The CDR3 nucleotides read TGTGCCAGTAGTTGGACTACCTTCTACGAGCAGTACTTC. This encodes CASSWTTFYEQYF.

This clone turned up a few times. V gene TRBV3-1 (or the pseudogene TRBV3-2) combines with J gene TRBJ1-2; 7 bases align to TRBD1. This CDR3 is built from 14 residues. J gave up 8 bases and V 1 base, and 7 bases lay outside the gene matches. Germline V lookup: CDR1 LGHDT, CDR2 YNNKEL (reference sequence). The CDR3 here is CASSQVRTGAGYTF. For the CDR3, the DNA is TGTGCCAGCAGCCAAGTTCGCACAGGGGCGGGCTACACCTTC.

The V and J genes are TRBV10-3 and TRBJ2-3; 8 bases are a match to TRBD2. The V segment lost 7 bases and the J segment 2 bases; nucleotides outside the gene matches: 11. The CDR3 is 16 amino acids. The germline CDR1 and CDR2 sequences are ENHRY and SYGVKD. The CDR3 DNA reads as TGTGCCATCAAGGGGGGAAGCGGGGGCCACACAGATACGCAGTATTTT. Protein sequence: CAIKGGSGGHTDTQYF.

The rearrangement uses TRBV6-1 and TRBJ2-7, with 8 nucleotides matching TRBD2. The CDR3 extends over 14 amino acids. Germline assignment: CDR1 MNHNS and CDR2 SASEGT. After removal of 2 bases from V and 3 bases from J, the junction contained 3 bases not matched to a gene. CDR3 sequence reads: CASSESLAGYEQYF. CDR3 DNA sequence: TGTGCCAGCAGTGAAAGCCTAGCGGGCTACGAGCAGTACTTC.

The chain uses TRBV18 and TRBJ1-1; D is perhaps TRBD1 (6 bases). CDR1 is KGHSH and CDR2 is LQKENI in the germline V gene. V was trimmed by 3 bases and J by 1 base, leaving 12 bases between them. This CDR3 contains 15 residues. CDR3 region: CASSPGQIGNTEAFF. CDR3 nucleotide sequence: TGTGCCAGCTCACCCGGACAGATAGGGAACACTGAAGCTTTCTTT.

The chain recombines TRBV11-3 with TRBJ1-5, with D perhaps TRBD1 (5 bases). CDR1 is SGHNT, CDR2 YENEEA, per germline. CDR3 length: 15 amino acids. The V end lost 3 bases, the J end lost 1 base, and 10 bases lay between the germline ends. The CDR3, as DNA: TGTGCCAGCAGCTTGGGGGGTAACAGCAATCAGCCCCAGCATTTT. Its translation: CASSLGGNSNQPQHF.

CDR3 sequence (DNA): TGCGCCAGCAGCCCGGCAGGCGATGTTTACGAGCAGTACTTC. It is translated as CASSPAGDVYEQYF. J is TRBJ2-7 and V is TRBV5-1, with D hard to call. Germline CDR1 is SGHRS and CDR2 is YFSETQ. There are 14 residues in the CDR3. V was pared by 4 bases and J by 4 bases, with 15 bases between.

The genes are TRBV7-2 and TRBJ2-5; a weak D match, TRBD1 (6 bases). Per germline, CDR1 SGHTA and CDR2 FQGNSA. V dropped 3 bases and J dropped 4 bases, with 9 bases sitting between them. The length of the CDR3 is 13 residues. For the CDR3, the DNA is TGTGCCAGCAGCTTCAGGGGAGCAGAGACCCAGTACTTC. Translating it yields CASSFRGAETQYF.

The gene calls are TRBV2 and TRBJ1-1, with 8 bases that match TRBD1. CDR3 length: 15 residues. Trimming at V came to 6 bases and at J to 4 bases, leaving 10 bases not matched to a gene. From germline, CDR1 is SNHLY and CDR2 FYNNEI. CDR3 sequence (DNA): TGTGCCAGCAGCGCCATTACAGGGGGATCCACTGAAGCTTTCTTT. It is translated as CASSAITGGSTEAFF.

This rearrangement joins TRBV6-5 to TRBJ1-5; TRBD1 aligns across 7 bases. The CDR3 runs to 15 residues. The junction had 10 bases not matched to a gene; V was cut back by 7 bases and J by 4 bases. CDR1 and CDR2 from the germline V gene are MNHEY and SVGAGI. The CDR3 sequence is CASNPTGARNQPQHF. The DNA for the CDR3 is TGTGCCAGCAACCCCACAGGGGCCCGGAATCAGCCCCAGCATTTT.

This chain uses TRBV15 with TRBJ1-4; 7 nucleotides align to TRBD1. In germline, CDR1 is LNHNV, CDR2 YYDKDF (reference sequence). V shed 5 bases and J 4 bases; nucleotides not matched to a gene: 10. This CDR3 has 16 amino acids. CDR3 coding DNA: TGTGCCACCAGCCCAGATTTGACAGGGTATAATGAAAAACTGTTTTTT. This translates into CATSPDLTGYNEKLFF.

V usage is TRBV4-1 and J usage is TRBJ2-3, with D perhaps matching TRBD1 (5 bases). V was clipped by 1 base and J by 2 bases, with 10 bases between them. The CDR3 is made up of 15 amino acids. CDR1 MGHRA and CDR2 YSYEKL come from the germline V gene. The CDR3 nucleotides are TGCGCCAGCAGCCAAGGAGACAGAGACACAGATACGCAGTATTTT. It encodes CASSQGDRDTDTQYF.

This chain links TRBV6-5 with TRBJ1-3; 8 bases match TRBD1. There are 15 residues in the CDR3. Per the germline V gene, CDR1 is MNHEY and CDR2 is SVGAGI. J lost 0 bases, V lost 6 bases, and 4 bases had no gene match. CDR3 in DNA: TGTGCCAGCAGAGACGACAGGGGCTCTGGAAACACCATATATTTT. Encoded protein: CASRDDRGSGNTIYF.